The clone carrying this T cell receptor beta chain was seen at least ten times. Its antigen is not known. This sample was included in a study of T cells in Graves' hyperthyroidism and ophthalmopathy. Study-level results: A 13 V-J model separated ophthalmopathy from stable hyperthyroidism.

RNA transcripts yielded amplified TCR beta CDR3 regions. Carried out on the TCR CDR3, a first-round RT-PCR used the HTBI primer set. TCRdb redid the calling of the multiplex PCR reads with MiXCR, one entry per CDR3 protein. The sample includes around 610,000 distinct CDR3 sequences, roughly 14% seen only once; the top ten take approximately 4.3%. Deletions cut 0 bases from V and 12 bases from J, with 18 bases between. CDR3 length equals 14 residues. Germline-derived CDR1 and CDR2 are LGHNA and YSLEER. The clonotype was recovered from a woman between 40 and 50 years old with Graves' ophthalmopathy. The chain is built from TRBV4-3 and TRBJ2-7, with D perhaps TRBD1 (6 bases). Material for sequencing was blood. The CDR3 loop reads CASSQDPRGVGLYF. The CDR3 DNA reads TGCGCCAGCAGCCAAGACCCCAGGGGTGTTGGCCTGTACTTC.